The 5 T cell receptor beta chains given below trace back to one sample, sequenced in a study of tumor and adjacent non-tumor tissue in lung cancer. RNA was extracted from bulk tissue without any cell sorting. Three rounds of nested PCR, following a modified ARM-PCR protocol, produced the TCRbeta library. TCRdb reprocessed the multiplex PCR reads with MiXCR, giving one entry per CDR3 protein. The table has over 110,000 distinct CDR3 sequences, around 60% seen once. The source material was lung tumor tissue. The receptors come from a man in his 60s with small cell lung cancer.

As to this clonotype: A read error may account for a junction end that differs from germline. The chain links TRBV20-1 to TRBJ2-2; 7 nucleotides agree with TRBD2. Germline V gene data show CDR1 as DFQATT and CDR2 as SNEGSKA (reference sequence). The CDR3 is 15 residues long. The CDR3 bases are TGCAGAGCTAGAGACCGACTGGCGGGAGCAGGGGAGCTGTTTTTT. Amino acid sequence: CRARDRLAGAGELFF.

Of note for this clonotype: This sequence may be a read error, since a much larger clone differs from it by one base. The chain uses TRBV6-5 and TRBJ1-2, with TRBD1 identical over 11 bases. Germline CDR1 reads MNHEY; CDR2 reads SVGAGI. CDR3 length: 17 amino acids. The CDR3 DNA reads TGTGCCAGCAGGCCCGGGACAGGGGGTACTTCAAACTATGGCAACACCTTC. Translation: CASRPGTGGTSNYGNTF.

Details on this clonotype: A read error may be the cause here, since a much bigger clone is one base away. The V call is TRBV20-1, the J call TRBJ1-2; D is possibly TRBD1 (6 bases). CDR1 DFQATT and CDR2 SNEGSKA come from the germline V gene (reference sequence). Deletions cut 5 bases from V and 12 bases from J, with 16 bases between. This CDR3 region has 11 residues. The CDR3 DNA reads TGCAGTGCTTGGTCAGGGGAGGGCCACACCTTC. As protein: CSAWSGEGHTF.

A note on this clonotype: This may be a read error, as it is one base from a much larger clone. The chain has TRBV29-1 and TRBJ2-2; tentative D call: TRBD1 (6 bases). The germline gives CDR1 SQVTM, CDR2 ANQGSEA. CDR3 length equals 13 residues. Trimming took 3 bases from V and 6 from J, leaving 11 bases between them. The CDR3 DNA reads TGCAGCGTTGAGGGACCAGGGGCCGGGGAGCTGTTTTTT. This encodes CSVEGPGAGELFF.

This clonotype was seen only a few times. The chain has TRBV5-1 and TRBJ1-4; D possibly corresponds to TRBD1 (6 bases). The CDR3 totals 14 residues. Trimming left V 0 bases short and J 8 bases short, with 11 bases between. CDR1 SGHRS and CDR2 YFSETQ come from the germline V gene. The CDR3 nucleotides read TGCGCCAGCAGCTTGGGGGGGCTTCGGGAAAAACTGTTTTTT. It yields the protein CASSLGGLREKLFF.